The next 3 T cell receptor beta chains were all read from a single sample in a study of cytomegalovirus exposure and HLA in healthy donors (dated by TCRdb to 2016 to 2017). Receptor amplification or capture employed the immunoSEQ multiplex PCR assay. A mixture of 60 forward primers for TCR Vbeta segments and 13 reverse primers for TCR Jbeta segments was used in the multiplex PCR. TCRdb took this table from immuneACCESS and kept in-frame rearrangements with V and J called. Such tables lack part of the clones; where checked against another copy, unresolved V genes explain under half of the gap, and the rest is unexplained. The sample contains under 150,000 clones, about 80% of them found a single time. The ten largest account for about 1.7% of the sample. Specimen: PBMCs. The receptor source for this set is a man aged 18-30 years in good health and CMV-seronegative.

In its sample, this clone was seen a few times. The genes are TRBV7-3 and TRBJ2-5; D gene uncertain. The CDR3 totals 13 residues. V lost 1 base and J lost 2, with 5 bases in between. Germline V gene sequence: CDR1 SGHTA, CDR2 FQGTGA. The CDR3: CASSLRPQETQYF. Written as DNA, the CDR3 is TGTGCCAGCAGCTTAAGGCCACAAGAGACCCAGTACTTC.

The CDR3 DNA sequence: TGTGCCAGCAGCCCCCGGCCTAGCGGGTGGGGGCAGGATACGCAGTATTTT. It is translated as CASSPRPSGWGQDTQYF. The chain uses TRBV9 and TRBJ2-3, with 8 bases aligning to TRBD2. The V and J ends lost 4 bases and 6 bases, in that order; junction bases with no gene match: 16. The CDR3 covers 17 residues. Germline CDR1 SGDLS, CDR2 YYNGEE.

This sequence joins TRBV14 and TRBJ2-2; perhaps TRBD1 as D (5 bases). Germline-derived CDR1 and CDR2 are SGHDN and FVKESK. There are 17 residues in the CDR3. V was clipped by 0 bases and J by 2 bases, with 13 bases between them. DNA for the CDR3: TGTGCCAGCAGCCAAGATCAGGGCCAGGGCAACACCGGGGAGCTGTTTTTT. Amino acids: CASSQDQGQGNTGELFF.